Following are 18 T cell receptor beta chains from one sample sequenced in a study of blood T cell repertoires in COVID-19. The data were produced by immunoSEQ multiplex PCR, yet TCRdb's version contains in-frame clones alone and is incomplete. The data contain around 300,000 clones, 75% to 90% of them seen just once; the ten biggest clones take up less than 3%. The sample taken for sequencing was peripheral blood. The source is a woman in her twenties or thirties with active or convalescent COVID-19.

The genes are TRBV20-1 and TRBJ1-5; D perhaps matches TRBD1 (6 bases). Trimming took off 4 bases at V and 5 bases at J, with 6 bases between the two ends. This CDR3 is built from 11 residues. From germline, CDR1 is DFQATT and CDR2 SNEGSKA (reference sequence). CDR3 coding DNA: TGCAGTGCTACAGGGGATCAGCCCCAGCATTTT. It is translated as CSATGDQPQHF.

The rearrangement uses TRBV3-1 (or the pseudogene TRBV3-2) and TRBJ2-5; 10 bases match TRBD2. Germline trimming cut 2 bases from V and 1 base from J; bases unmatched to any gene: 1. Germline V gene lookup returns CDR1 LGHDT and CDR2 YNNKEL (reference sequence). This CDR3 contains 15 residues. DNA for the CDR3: TGTGCCAGCAGCCAAAGGACTAGCGGCCAAGAGACCCAGTACTTC. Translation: CASSQRTSGQETQYF.

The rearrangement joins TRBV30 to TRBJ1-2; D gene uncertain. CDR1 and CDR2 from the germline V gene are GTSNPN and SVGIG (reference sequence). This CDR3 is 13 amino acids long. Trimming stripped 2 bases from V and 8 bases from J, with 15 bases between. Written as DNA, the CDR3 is TGTGCCTGGAGTCAGGCGCCCGGTGGGGGCTACACCTTC. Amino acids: CAWSQAPGGGYTF. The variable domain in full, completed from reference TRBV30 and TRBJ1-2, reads SQTIHQWPATLVQPVGSPLSLECTVEGTSNPNLYWYRQAAGRGLQLLFYSVGIGQISSEVPQNLSASRPQDRQFILSSKKLLLSDSGFYLCAWSQAPGGGYTFGSGTRLTVV.

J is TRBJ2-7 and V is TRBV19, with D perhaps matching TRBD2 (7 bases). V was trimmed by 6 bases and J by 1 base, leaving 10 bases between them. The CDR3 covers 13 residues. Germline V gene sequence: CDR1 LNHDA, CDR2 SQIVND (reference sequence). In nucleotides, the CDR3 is TGTGCCAGTAGCGGGGGGCCGTCCTACGAGCAGTACTTC. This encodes CASSGGPSYEQYF.

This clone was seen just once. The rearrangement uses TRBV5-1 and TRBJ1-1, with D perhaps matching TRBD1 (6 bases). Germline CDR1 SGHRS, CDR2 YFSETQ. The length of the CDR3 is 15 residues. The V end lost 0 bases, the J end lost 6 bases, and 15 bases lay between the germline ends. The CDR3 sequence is CASSLEAGDRAEAFF. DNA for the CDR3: TGCGCCAGCAGCTTGGAAGCAGGGGATCGGGCTGAAGCTTTCTTT. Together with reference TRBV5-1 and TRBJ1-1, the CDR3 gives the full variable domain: KAGVTQTPRYLIKTRGQQVTLSCSPISGHRSVSWYQQTPGQGLQFLFEYFSETQRNKGNFPGRFSGRQFSNSRSEMNVSTLELGDSALYLCASSLEAGDRAEAFFGQGTRLTVV.

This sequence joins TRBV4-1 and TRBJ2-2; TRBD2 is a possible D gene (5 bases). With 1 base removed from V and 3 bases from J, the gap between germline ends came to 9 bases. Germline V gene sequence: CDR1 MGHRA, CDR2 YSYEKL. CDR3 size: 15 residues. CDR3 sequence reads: CASSQVRRDTGELFF. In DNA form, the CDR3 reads TGCGCCAGCAGCCAAGTTCGGCGGGACACCGGGGAGCTGTTTTTT.

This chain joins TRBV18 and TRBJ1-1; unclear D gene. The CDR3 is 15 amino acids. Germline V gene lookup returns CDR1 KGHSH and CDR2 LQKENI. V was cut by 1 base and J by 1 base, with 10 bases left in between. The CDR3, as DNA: TGTGCCAGCTCACCACAGGGAGTGGAGAACACTGAAGCTTTCTTT. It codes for CASSPQGVENTEAFF.

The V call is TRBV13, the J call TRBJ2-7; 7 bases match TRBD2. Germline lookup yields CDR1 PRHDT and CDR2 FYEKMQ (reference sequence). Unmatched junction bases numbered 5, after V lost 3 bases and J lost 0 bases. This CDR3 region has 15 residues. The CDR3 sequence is CASSFWRGNSYEQYF. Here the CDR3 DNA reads TGTGCCAGCAGCTTTTGGCGGGGGAACTCCTACGAGCAGTACTTC.

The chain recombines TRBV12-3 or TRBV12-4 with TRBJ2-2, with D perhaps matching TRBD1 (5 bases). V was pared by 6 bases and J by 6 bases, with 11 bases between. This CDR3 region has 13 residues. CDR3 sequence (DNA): TGTGCCAGCAGCCCCCAGGGCGCCGGGGAGCTGTTTTTT. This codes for CASSPQGAGELFF.

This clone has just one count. In DNA form, the CDR3 reads TGTGCCAGCACCACCGGGCCTGCTAGGGGTGGCTACACCTTC. It translates to CASTTGPARGGYTF. The chain is built from TRBV6-5 and TRBJ1-2; D perhaps matches TRBD1 (5 bases). The V gene's germline CDR1 is MNHEY and CDR2 SVGAGI. Between the trimmed V and J ends, which lost 7 bases and 7 bases, there was a span of 19 bases. This CDR3 is built from 14 residues.

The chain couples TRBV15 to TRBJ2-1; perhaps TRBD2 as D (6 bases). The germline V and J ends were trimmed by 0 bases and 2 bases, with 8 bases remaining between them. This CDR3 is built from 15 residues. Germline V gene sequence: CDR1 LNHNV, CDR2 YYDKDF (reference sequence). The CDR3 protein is CATSRDGGTYNEQFF. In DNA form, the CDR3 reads TGTGCCACCAGCAGAGATGGAGGGACCTACAATGAGCAGTTCTTC.

The CDR3 sequence: CASSRRRQGSGRGYTF. The CDR3 DNA is TGTGCCAGCAGTCGTCGACGACAGGGGAGCGGAAGGGGCTACACCTTC. The chain has TRBV6-6 and TRBJ1-2; 8 bases align to TRBD1. With V trimmed by 5 bases and J by 8 bases, 16 bases remained unmatched. This CDR3 spans 16 amino acids. CDR1 is MNHNY, CDR2 SVGAGI, per germline (reference sequence).

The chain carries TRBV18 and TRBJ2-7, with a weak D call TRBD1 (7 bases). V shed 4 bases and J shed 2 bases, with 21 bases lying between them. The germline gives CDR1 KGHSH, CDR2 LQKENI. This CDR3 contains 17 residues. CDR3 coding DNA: TGTGCCAGCTCACGCGGGGTGGGACAGCGTGGTACCTACGAGCAGTACTTC. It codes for CASSRGVGQRGTYEQYF.

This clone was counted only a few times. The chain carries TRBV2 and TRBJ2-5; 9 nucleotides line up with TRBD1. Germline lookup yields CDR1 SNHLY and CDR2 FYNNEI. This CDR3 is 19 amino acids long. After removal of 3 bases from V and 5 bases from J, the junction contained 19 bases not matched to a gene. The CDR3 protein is CASSEAPTGGFGPRETQYF. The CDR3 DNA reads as TGTGCCAGCAGTGAGGCCCCGACAGGGGGGTTTGGGCCAAGGGAGACCCAGTACTTC. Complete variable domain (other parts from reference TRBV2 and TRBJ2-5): EPEVTQTPSHQVTQMGQEVILRCVPISNHLYFYWYRQILGQKVEFLVSFYNNEISEKSEIFDDQFSVERPDGSNFTLKIRSTKLEDSAMYFCASSEAPTGGFGPRETQYFGPGTRLLVL.

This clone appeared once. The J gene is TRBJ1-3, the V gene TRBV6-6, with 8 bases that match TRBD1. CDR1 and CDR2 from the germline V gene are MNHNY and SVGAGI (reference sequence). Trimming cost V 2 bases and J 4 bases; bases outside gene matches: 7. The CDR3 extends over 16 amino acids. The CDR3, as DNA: TGTGCCAGCAGTTACCCTATGACAGGGGCGGGAAACACCATATATTTT. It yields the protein CASSYPMTGAGNTIYF.

The CDR3 DNA reads as TGTGCCAGCAGCCAAGATCTAGCTGGGTCCTACGAGCAGTACTTC. It yields the protein CASSQDLAGSYEQYF. The chain recombines TRBV4-2 with TRBJ2-7; a weak D match, TRBD2 (5 bases). There are 15 residues in the CDR3. The ends were cut back, 0 bases at V and 1 base at J, with 10 bases in the middle. Germline V lookup: CDR1 LGHNA, CDR2 YNFKEQ.

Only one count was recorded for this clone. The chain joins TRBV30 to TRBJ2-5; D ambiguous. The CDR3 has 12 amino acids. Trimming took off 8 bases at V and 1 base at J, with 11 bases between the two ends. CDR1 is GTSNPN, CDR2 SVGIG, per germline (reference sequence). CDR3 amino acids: CASEVAQETQYF. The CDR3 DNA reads TGTGCCAGCGAGGTAGCCCAAGAGACCCAGTACTTC.

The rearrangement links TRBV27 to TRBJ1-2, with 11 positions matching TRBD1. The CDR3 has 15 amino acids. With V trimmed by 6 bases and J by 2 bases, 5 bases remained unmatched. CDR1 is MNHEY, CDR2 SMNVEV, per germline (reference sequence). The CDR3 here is CASSFGQGANYGYTF. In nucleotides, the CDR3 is TGTGCCAGCAGCTTCGGACAGGGGGCAAACTATGGCTACACCTTC.